The 19 T cell receptor beta chains below were found in one sample sequenced in a study of cytomegalovirus exposure and HLA in healthy donors. The PCR ran on 60 Vbeta and 13 Jbeta primers. This table comes from immunoSEQ multiplex PCR, and its TCRdb copy is limited to in-frame clones, with some not included. This table has some 140,000 clones, 79% appearing once. The specimen sequenced was PBMCs. The receptors shown here come from a man aged 35-49 years in good health and CMV-seropositive.

The chain carries TRBV19 and TRBJ2-2; TRBD1 aligns across 7 bases. Losses at the gene ends were 5 bases for V and 7 bases for J; bases not matched to a gene: 10. This CDR3 region has 15 residues. The germline CDR1 and CDR2 sequences are LNHDA and SQIVND (reference sequence). The CDR3 sequence is CASSFVQGPNGELFF. The CDR3 DNA reads as TGTGCCAGTAGTTTTGTACAGGGGCCGAACGGGGAGCTGTTTTTT. Using reference TRBV19 and TRBJ2-2 for the parts outside the CDR3, the full variable domain is DGGITQSPKYLFRKEGQNVTLSCEQNLNHDAMYWYRQDPGQGLRLIYYSQIVNDFQKGDIAEGYSVSREKKESFPLTVTSAQKNPTAFYLCASSFVQGPNGELFFGEGSRLTVL.

This clone came up once. The chain couples TRBV13 to TRBJ2-7; 8 bases are a match to TRBD2. The V and J ends lost 5 bases and 4 bases, in that order; junction bases with no gene match: 4. Per the germline V gene, CDR1 is PRHDT and CDR2 is FYEKMQ (reference sequence). The CDR3 spans 13 residues. CDR3 residues: CASSPGLVYEQYF. CDR3 DNA: TGTGCCAGCAGCCCGGGACTAGTGTACGAGCAGTACTTC.

As to this clone: The junction shows a germline mismatch at one end, possibly a read error. The chain carries TRBV2 and TRBJ1-2, with TRBD1 identical over 7 bases. The CDR3 contains 13 residues. Germline-derived CDR1 and CDR2 are SNHLY and FYNNEI. CDR3 in DNA: TGTGCCAGCAGTGAAAGGGGGGACAGCCACCTTGCCTTC. Translating it yields CASSERGDSHLAF.

The chain uses TRBV15 and TRBJ2-3; D is perhaps TRBD2 (5 bases). Germline CDR1 and CDR2: LNHNV and YYDKDF (reference sequence). The ends were cut back, 5 bases at V and 2 bases at J, with 14 bases in the middle. The CDR3 runs 15 residues. In DNA form, the CDR3 reads TGTGCCACCAGCGGAGGACGGCGGAACACAGATACGCAGTATTTT. Protein product: CATSGGRRNTDTQYF. Looking up the rest from reference TRBV15 and TRBJ2-3 gives the full variable domain: DAMVIQNPRYQVTQFGKPVTLSCSQTLNHNVMYWYQQKSSQAPKLLFHYYDKDFNNEADTPDNFQSRRPNTSFCFLDIRSPGLGDTAMYLCATSGGRRNTDTQYFGPGTRLTVL.

V gene TRBV6-1 combines with J gene TRBJ2-7; TRBD2 matches 10 bases. CDR3 size: 16 residues. Germline V gene sequence: CDR1 MNHNS, CDR2 SASEGT. Trimming took 2 bases from V and 7 from J; bases not matched to a gene: 11. CDR3 sequence: CASSEFLAGDSREQYF. CDR3 bases: TGTGCCAGCAGTGAATTTCTAGCGGGAGATTCGCGGGAGCAGTACTTC.

V gene TRBV27 combines with J gene TRBJ2-7; 12 positions agree with TRBD2. This CDR3 has 18 residues. Unmatched junction bases numbered 16, after V lost 5 bases and J lost 5 bases. Germline V gene sequence: CDR1 MNHEY, CDR2 SMNVEV (reference sequence). CDR3 residues: CASSLAGTSGPLFHEQYF. The CDR3 DNA sequence: TGTGCCAGCAGTCTCGCCGGGACTAGCGGGCCGTTGTTTCACGAGCAGTACTTC.

The chain recombines TRBV10-2 with TRBJ1-2; D possibly corresponds to TRBD1 (6 bases). The CDR3 is 13 residues long. Between the trimmed V and J ends, which lost 6 bases and 0 bases, there was a span of 8 bases. The germline V gene encodes CDR1 WSHSY and CDR2 SAAADI. The CDR3 reads CASRDSTNYGYTF. The DNA for the CDR3 is TGCGCCAGCAGGGACAGCACTAACTATGGCTACACCTTC.

V and J are TRBV6-1 and TRBJ2-5, with TRBD1 matching 7 bases. The CDR3 consists of 14 residues. Germline values: CDR1 MNHNS, CDR2 SASEGT. V shed 1 base, J shed 5 bases, and the junction held 4 bases outside the gene matches. The CDR3 region is CASSEDRGWETQYF. CDR3 in DNA: TGTGCCAGCAGTGAAGACAGGGGATGGGAGACCCAGTACTTC.

This clone has only a few counts. The chain links TRBV19 to TRBJ1-1, with a tentative D call TRBD1 (5 bases). The V end was cut by 6 bases, the J end by 6 bases, with 11 bases between. CDR3 size: 12 residues. The germline gives CDR1 LNHDA, CDR2 SQIVND (reference sequence). In DNA, the CDR3 is TGTGCCAGTAGCCTCCGGGGGGCTGAAGCTTTCTTT. This codes for CASSLRGAEAFF.

This clone was detected a few times. V usage is TRBV29-1 and J usage is TRBJ1-1; tentative D call: TRBD1 (5 bases). The CDR3 has 15 amino acids. The germline CDR1 and CDR2 sequences are SQVTM and ANQGSEA. With 0 bases removed from V and 5 bases from J, the gap between germline ends came to 16 bases. The CDR3 region has the DNA TGCAGCGTTGAAGATTCGGCGCAGGGATTGACTGAAGCTTTCTTT. Its translation: CSVEDSAQGLTEAFF.

This rearrangement joins TRBV5-1 to TRBJ1-3; TRBD1 matches 8 bases. V was pared by 5 bases and J by 4 bases, with 8 bases of the junction left unmatched. Germline-derived CDR1 and CDR2 are SGHRS and YFSETQ. The CDR3 is made up of 15 amino acids. In DNA, the CDR3 is TGCGCCAGCAGACTGGACAGGGAGATAGGAAACACCATATATTTT. Translated, it gives CASRLDREIGNTIYF.

This clone was recorded a few times. The genes are TRBV5-6 and TRBJ1-2; D unresolved. Germline CDR1 reads SGHDT; CDR2 reads YYEEEE. The V gene lost 0 bases and the J gene lost 8 bases, with 11 bases spanning the gap. The CDR3 covers 13 residues. The CDR3 spells CASSLEVRGGYTF. For the CDR3, the DNA is TGTGCCAGCAGCTTGGAGGTGAGAGGCGGCTACACCTTC.

There are a few counts of this clone. The chain links TRBV19 to TRBJ2-7, with TRBD2 identical over 10 bases. V was pared by 3 bases and J by 5 bases, with 19 bases of the junction left unmatched. The germline CDR1 and CDR2 sequences are LNHDA and SQIVND (reference sequence). This CDR3 has 19 amino acids. CDR3 amino acids: CASSIRGLAEWGFHDEQYF. CDR3 sequence (DNA): TGTGCCAGTAGTATCCGAGGACTAGCGGAGTGGGGCTTCCACGACGAGCAGTACTTC.

In nucleotides, the CDR3 is TGTGCCAGCAGTTACTCCGGACAGGGGTCTGGAAACACCATATATTTT. As protein: CASSYSGQGSGNTIYF. The chain combines TRBV6-5 with TRBJ1-3; 9 positions agree with TRBD1. CDR1 and CDR2 (germline): MNHEY, SVGAGI. J was trimmed by 1 base and V by 0 bases; bases with no gene match: 1. This CDR3 is 16 amino acids long.

This clone has a handful of counts. The chain couples TRBV4-2 to TRBJ1-1; tentatively, D is TRBD1 (5 bases). CDR3 size: 16 residues. Germline CDR1 reads LGHNA; CDR2 reads YNFKEQ. V lost 3 bases to trimming and J lost 4 bases, with 18 bases between them. CDR3 protein: CASSHRPGLMSTEAFF. In DNA form, the CDR3 reads TGTGCCAGCAGCCATAGACCGGGACTAATGAGCACTGAAGCTTTCTTT.

The chain carries TRBV7-2 and TRBJ2-5; a possible D gene is TRBD2 (5 bases). Germline V gene lookup returns CDR1 SGHTA and CDR2 FQGNSA. Trimming took off 1 base at V and 2 bases at J, with 20 bases between the two ends. The CDR3 spans 18 residues. CDR3 residues: CASSLVELDWRKQETQYF. In nucleotides, the CDR3 is TGTGCCAGCAGCTTAGTCGAACTGGACTGGAGGAAACAAGAGACCCAGTACTTC.

The chain carries TRBV27 and TRBJ1-2; 8 bases agree with TRBD1. After removal of 6 bases from V and 4 bases from J, the junction contained 7 bases not matched to a gene. The CDR3 runs to 14 residues. Germline lookup yields CDR1 MNHEY and CDR2 SMNVEV (reference sequence). This CDR3 is CASSPETGVYGYTF. In nucleotides, the CDR3 is TGTGCCAGCAGCCCCGAGACAGGGGTCTATGGCTACACCTTC.

The genes are TRBV6-6 and TRBJ2-3; a possible D gene is TRBD2 (5 bases). The CDR3 covers 16 residues. Trimming removed 2 bases at V and 2 bases at J, with 14 bases between. Germline-derived CDR1 and CDR2 are MNHNY and SVGAGI (reference sequence). The CDR3 DNA follows: TGTGCCAGCAGTTACACGGGCGGACTTTACACAGATACGCAGTATTTT. Protein product: CASSYTGGLYTDTQYF.

The chain links TRBV5-4 to TRBJ2-7; 13 nucleotides agree with TRBD2. The CDR3 runs 18 residues. The ends lost 3 bases at V and 0 bases at J; junction bases unmatched: 9. Per the germline V gene, CDR1 is SGHNT and CDR2 is YYREEE (reference sequence). The CDR3 coding sequence is TGTGCCAGCAGCTCGAGGACTAGCGGGAGAGCCCCCTCCTACGAGCAGTACTTC. The encoded protein is CASSSRTSGRAPSYEQYF.